The present TCR beta chain was sequenced within a study of blood T cell repertoires in COVID-19. At the level of the study: Samples came from the United States, Italy and Spain, spanning acute and convalescent COVID-19. The analysed material was cDNA or gDNA that came from T cells, B-cell-depleted T cells, or PBMCs.

In the original workflow: Estimation of nucleated cell counts was performed using reference gene primer amplification. The data were produced by immunoSEQ multiplex PCR, yet TCRdb's version contains in-frame clones alone and is incomplete. Clone size and V and J calls were adopted from that table, with D and trimming inferred from the DNA. Among 110,000 to 150,000 clones listed, 65% to 90% were seen once. The V gene lost 1 base and the J gene lost 2 bases, with 12 bases spanning the gap. The CDR3 sequence is 16 residues long. Looked up from germline, CDR1 is SGHTA and CDR2 is FQGTGA. This chain joins TRBV7-3 and TRBJ2-1; TRBD2 is a possible D gene (5 bases). The sample was peripheral blood. The TCR originated in a man aged 50 to 59 with acute or convalescent COVID-19. CDR3 sequence reads: CASSLMDSKAYNEQFF. The CDR3 bases are TGTGCCAGCAGCTTAATGGACTCGAAGGCCTACAATGAGCAGTTCTTC. The full variable domain, rest sourced from reference TRBV7-3 and TRBJ2-1, is GAGVSQTPSNKVTEKGKYVELRCDPISGHTALYWYRQSLGQGPEFLIYFQGTGAADDSGLPNDRFFAVRPEGSVSTLKIQRTERGDSAVYLCASSLMDSKAYNEQFFGPGTRLTVL.